What follows are 22 T cell receptor beta chains derived from one specimen sequenced in a study of blood T cells in healthy people across ages. Combining a sample-barcoded 5' primer with a J-beta primer mix, a second PCR ran for roughly 7 to 12 cycles. MiXCR was run by TCRdb on the 5' RACE reads, yielding one entry per CDR3 protein. The table records some 780,000 distinct CDR3 sequences, approximately 53% of them present only once. The sequencing input was blood. The receptors come from a man aged 40-49 years in good health.

CDR3 nucleotide sequence: TGTGCCAGCAGTTACTCGTCCGGCTCTGGGGCCAACGTCCTGACTTTC. Translated, it gives CASSYSSGSGANVLTF. V and J are TRBV6-2 or TRBV6-3 and TRBJ2-6, with unresolved D. This CDR3 contains 16 residues. Germline loops: CDR1 MNHEY, CDR2 SVGEGT. Trimming pared 0 bases from V and 0 bases from J, leaving 6 bases between.

V gene TRBV7-6 combines with J gene TRBJ2-5; D is uncertain. Germline values: CDR1 SGHVS, CDR2 FNYEAQ. The CDR3 is 13 amino acids. V was trimmed by 4 bases and J by 5 bases, leaving 11 bases between them. The CDR3 reads CASSSQYEETQYF. The CDR3 nucleotides read TGTGCCAGCAGCTCCCAATATGAGGAGACCCAGTACTTC. The entire variable domain, with the rest obtained from reference TRBV7-6 and TRBJ2-5, is as follows: GAGVSQSPRYKVTKRGQDVALRCDPISGHVSLYWYRQALGQGPEFLTYFNYEAQQDKSGLPNDRFSAERPEGSISTLTIQRTEQRDSAMYRCASSSQYEETQYFGPGTRLLVL.

This clonotype was detected only a few times. The chain uses TRBV12-3 or TRBV12-4 and TRBJ2-5; no clear D gene. V gave up 3 bases and J gave up 0 bases, with 17 bases separating them. The CDR3 is made up of 17 amino acids. CDR3 sequence (DNA): TGTGCCAGCAGTTTTCTATCCTTTCGGATGAACCAAGAGACCCAGTACTTC. Its translation is CASSFLSFRMNQETQYF.

This clonotype was seen more than once but under ten times. The rearrangement links TRBV5-5 to TRBJ2-3; 7 bases are a match to TRBD2. This CDR3 comprises 15 residues. The junction had 10 bases not matched to a gene; V was cut back by 7 bases and J by 2 bases. Germline assignment: CDR1 SGHKS and CDR2 YYEKEE (reference sequence). The DNA for the CDR3 is TGTGCCAGCCTTGGGGGACTAACATTCACAGATACGCAGTATTTT. Its protein is CASLGGLTFTDTQYF.

This chain connects TRBV4-2 to TRBJ2-1; 7 bases map to TRBD1. The CDR3 length is 14 residues. CDR1 is LGHNA, CDR2 YNFKEQ, per germline. V was clipped by 1 base and J by 15 bases; unmatched bases: 12. The CDR3 here is CASSQVTGTAKSFF. The CDR3 DNA reads TGTGCCAGCAGCCAAGTGACAGGGACGGCTAAATCGTTCTTC.

The chain has TRBV18 and TRBJ2-4; D gene ambiguous. Germline V gene sequence: CDR1 KGHSH, CDR2 LQKENI. With 1 base removed from V and 13 bases from J, the gap between germline ends came to 20 bases. This CDR3 region has 15 residues. CDR3: CASSPRTVPYQEQYF. CDR3 in DNA: TGTGCCAGCTCACCACGGACGGTTCCCTATCAGGAGCAGTACTTC.

The sample holds a few counts of this clonotype. The chain links TRBV12-5 to TRBJ1-6; 9 bases line up with TRBD1. Germline V CDR1 and CDR2: LGHNT, FRNRAP. This CDR3 contains 13 residues. After removal of 7 bases from V and 8 bases from J, the junction contained 3 bases not matched to a gene. The CDR3 nucleotides are TGTGCTAGTGCCGGGACAGGGTATTCACCCCTCCACTTT. Translation gives CASAGTGYSPLHF.

This clonotype has more than one count but fewer than ten. V usage is TRBV6-1 and J usage is TRBJ2-1; TRBD1 matches 7 bases. Per the germline V gene, CDR1 is MNHNS and CDR2 is SASEGT. Germline trimming cut 3 bases from V and 4 bases from J; bases unmatched to any gene: 6. CDR3 length equals 15 residues. The CDR3 region is CASSDGRDSYNEQFF. CDR3 bases: TGTGCCAGCAGTGATGGAAGGGACAGTTACAATGAGCAGTTCTTC.

This clonotype was seen more than once but under ten times. The chain links TRBV2 to TRBJ2-1, with unresolved D. The germline V gene encodes CDR1 SNHLY and CDR2 FYNNEI. The CDR3 extends over 14 amino acids. V was cut by 3 bases and J by 14 bases, with 20 bases left in between. CDR3 loop: CASSEVVTLDSEFF. The CDR3 region has the DNA TGTGCCAGCAGTGAGGTCGTCACCCTAGATTCAGAGTTCTTC.

This chain uses TRBV10-3 with TRBJ2-7; D is perhaps TRBD1 (5 bases). There are 13 residues in the CDR3. Germline V gene lookup returns CDR1 ENHRY and CDR2 SYGVKD. V was clipped by 3 bases and J by 0 bases, with 6 bases between them. The CDR3, as DNA: TGTGCCATCAGTGAAGACAGCTCCTACGAGCAGTACTTC. Translation: CAISEDSSYEQYF.

The CDR3 here is CASTASYNEQYF. As DNA, the CDR3 is TGTGCCAGCACGGCTTCATACAATGAGCAGTACTTC. The chain employs TRBV6-6 and TRBJ2-1; D gene uncertain. The end of the DNA fits TRBJ2-7 better, so the J call may be wrong. This CDR3 region has 12 residues. The germline gives CDR1 MNHNY, CDR2 SVGAGI (reference sequence).

The rearrangement joins TRBV16 to TRBJ1-4; no definite D call. Germline V gene data show CDR1 as KGHSY and CDR2 as FQNENV. V was pared by 4 bases and J by 4 bases, with 10 bases between. The CDR3 has 14 residues. This chain's CDR3 is CASSPLGGNEKLFF. In DNA form, the CDR3 reads TGTGCCAGCAGCCCACTCGGTGGTAATGAAAAACTGTTTTTT.

This clonotype was counted only a few times. For the CDR3, the DNA is TGTGCCAGCACCCCCCAAAACTTAGATACGCAGTATTTT. This sequence encodes CASTPQNLDTQYF. The J gene is TRBJ2-3, the V gene TRBV27; D not resolved. Trimming stripped 7 bases from V and 5 bases from J, with 13 bases between. Germline loops: CDR1 MNHEY, CDR2 SMNVEV (reference sequence). The CDR3 is 13 amino acids.

The chain employs TRBV28 and TRBJ2-3; 10 nucleotides match TRBD2. The CDR3 loop spans 13 amino acids. Germline loops: CDR1 MDHEN, CDR2 SYDVKM. Trimming cost V 7 bases and J 6 bases; bases outside gene matches: 4. CDR3 in amino acids: CASIAGGFDTQYF. The CDR3 bases are TGTGCCAGCATAGCGGGAGGTTTTGATACGCAGTATTTT. The variable domain in full, with the rest retrieved from reference TRBV28 and TRBJ2-3, is DVKVTQSSRYLVKRTGEKVFLECVQDMDHENMFWYRQDPGLGLRLIYFSYDVKMKEKGDIPEGYSVSREKKERFSLILESASTNQTSMYLCASIAGGFDTQYFGPGTRLTVL.

The V gene is TRBV11-2, the J gene TRBJ2-2; a possible D gene is TRBD2 (6 bases). Germline values: CDR1 SGHAT, CDR2 FQNNGV. The CDR3 is 16 residues long. V lost 6 bases and J 1 base, leaving 15 bases between the germline ends. The chain's CDR3 is CASRETGTLNTGELFF. The CDR3 DNA sequence: TGTGCCAGCAGAGAGACCGGGACTCTGAACACCGGGGAGCTGTTTTTT.

V gene TRBV10-3 combines with J gene TRBJ2-3, with D perhaps matching TRBD1 (6 bases). The CDR3 contains 14 residues. Trimming took off 9 bases at V and 0 bases at J, with 13 bases between the two ends. Germline values: CDR1 ENHRY, CDR2 SYGVKD. The CDR3 sequence is CAIGQTSSTDTQYF. The CDR3 nucleotides read TGTGCCATAGGACAGACCTCTAGCACAGATACGCAGTATTTT.

The CDR3 DNA reads TGTGCCAGCAGTGAAAGGGAAATCCGGGGCGGTGGCACTGAAGCTTTCTTT. This gives the protein CASSEREIRGGGTEAFF. The chain joins TRBV2 to TRBJ1-1; a possible D gene is TRBD1 (5 bases). The CDR3 has 17 residues. The V and J ends lost 2 bases and 4 bases respectively, with 20 bases between them. The germline V gene has CDR1 SNHLY and CDR2 FYNNEI.

This clonotype was detected a few times. The gene calls are TRBV4-2 and TRBJ2-7; the match to TRBD2 covers 7 bases. The V gene's germline CDR1 is LGHNA and CDR2 YNFKEQ. Trimming at V came to 0 bases and at J to 2 bases, leaving 10 bases not matched to a gene. CDR3 length: 17 amino acids. As DNA, the CDR3 is TGTGCCAGCAGCCAAGATCCTAGGGCTAGCGGTACCTACGAGCAGTACTTC. This translates into CASSQDPRASGTYEQYF.

This chain connects TRBV20-1 to TRBJ2-5, with D perhaps being TRBD1 or TRBD2 (6 bases each). Per germline, CDR1 DFQATT and CDR2 SNEGSKA (reference sequence). The CDR3 spans 16 residues. Deletions cut 6 bases from V and 3 bases from J, with 23 bases between. The CDR3 sequence is CSAGRGLGAEKETQYF. The CDR3 region has the DNA TGCAGTGCAGGTCGGGGGTTGGGGGCAGAGAAAGAGACCCAGTACTTC.

This clonotype was found a few times. The chain joins TRBV20-1 to TRBJ2-1; D gene unclear. The CDR3 is 14 residues long. Germline CDR1 and CDR2: DFQATT and SNEGSKA (reference sequence). Trimming removed 4 bases from V and 6 bases from J, with 16 bases in between. The CDR3 here is CSATRGATANEQFF. For the CDR3, the DNA is TGCAGTGCTACTAGAGGTGCGACTGCCAATGAGCAGTTCTTC.

This chain uses TRBV10-3 with TRBJ2-1; 9 bases are shared with TRBD1. With 6 bases clipped from V and 8 bases from J, the junction kept 8 bases outside the gene matches. Germline-derived CDR1 and CDR2 are ENHRY and SYGVKD. This CDR3 is built from 14 residues. CDR3 sequence: CAIRRTGVKDEQFF. The CDR3, as DNA: TGTGCCATCAGACGGACAGGGGTGAAGGATGAGCAGTTCTTC.

On this clonotype itself: This may be a read error: a much more frequent sequence differs by one nucleotide. The gene calls are TRBV28 and TRBJ2-7; 8 nucleotides agree with TRBD2. The length of the CDR3 is 15 residues. Germline loops: CDR1 MDHEN, CDR2 SYDVKM. The CDR3 nucleotides read TGTGTCAGCAGTCGAGGTAGCGGGGCCCCCTACGAGCAGTACTTC. Translation gives CVSSRGSGAPYEQYF.